Below, 21 T cell receptor beta chains from the same sample are listed, as sequenced in a study of blood T cell repertoires in COVID-19. The repertoire was sequenced with immunoSEQ multiplex PCR; TCRdb's copy has only in-frame clones and lacks some. Of roughly 200,000 clones listed, 84% are singletons. The material sequenced was peripheral blood. The receptors here all came from a human donor in a cohort sampled during active COVID-19.

The J gene is TRBJ2-5, the V gene TRBV7-8, with TRBD2 identical over 14 bases. The CDR3 is made up of 18 amino acids. Looked up from germline, CDR1 is SGHVS and CDR2 is FQNEAQ. The J segment lost 1 base and the V segment lost 1 base, leaving 5 bases of the junction unmatched. Written as DNA, the CDR3 is TGTGCCAGCAGCTTAGGACTAGCGGGAGGGCCTTTCCAAGAGACCCAGTACTTC. Protein product: CASSLGLAGGPFQETQYF.

J is TRBJ2-5 and V is TRBV4-2, with 12 positions matching TRBD2. This CDR3 has 17 amino acids. V shed 0 bases and J 8 bases; nucleotides not matched to a gene: 10. Germline lookup yields CDR1 LGHNA and CDR2 YNFKEQ. The CDR3 loop reads CASSQDVGTSGYGTQYF. As DNA, the CDR3 is TGTGCCAGCAGCCAAGATGTTGGGACTAGCGGGTACGGAACCCAGTACTTC.

This clone is a singleton in its sample. The gene calls are TRBV6-5 and TRBJ1-2; 8 bases are shared with TRBD1. CDR1 is MNHEY and CDR2 is SVGAGI in the germline V gene. V was pared by 5 bases and J by 0 bases, with 2 bases of the junction left unmatched. The CDR3 loop spans 14 amino acids. The CDR3 loop is CASSRTGTNYGYTF. The CDR3 nucleotides are TGTGCCAGCAGTAGGACAGGGACTAACTATGGCTACACCTTC.

The CDR3 reads CASTTLAGGDNEQFF. CDR3 DNA: TGTGCCAGCACCACTCTAGCGGGGGGGGACAATGAGCAGTTCTTC. The rearrangement links TRBV6-4 to TRBJ2-1, with 12 bases aligning to TRBD2. CDR3 size: 15 residues. The V gene's germline CDR1 is MRHNA and CDR2 SNTAGT. The V and J ends lost 7 bases and 5 bases, in that order; junction bases with no gene match: 6.

This chain connects TRBV3-1 (or the pseudogene TRBV3-2) to TRBJ1-2; 9 nucleotides match TRBD1. This CDR3 contains 15 residues. Per the germline V gene, CDR1 is LGHDT and CDR2 is YNNKEL (reference sequence). Trimming cost V 1 base and J 4 bases; bases outside gene matches: 4. CDR3 bases: TGTGCCAGCAGCCAAGGGGACAGGGCGCTCTATGGCTACACCTTC. Its protein is CASSQGDRALYGYTF.

This rearrangement joins TRBV2 to TRBJ2-3; TRBD1 aligns across 12 bases. Germline trimming cut 8 bases from V and 5 bases from J; bases unmatched to any gene: 8. The CDR3 is 15 amino acids. Germline loops: CDR1 SNHLY, CDR2 FYNNEI. The CDR3 loop reads CASRRDRGQGDTQYF. The CDR3 bases are TGTGCCAGCCGCCGGGACAGGGGGCAGGGAGATACGCAGTATTTT.

The CDR3 region is CASSPRTFEQYF. CDR3 DNA sequence: TGTGCCAGCAGTCCGCGGACTTTCGAGCAGTACTTC. This sequence joins TRBV28 and TRBJ2-7, with D tentatively TRBD2 (5 bases). V was clipped by 5 bases and J by 6 bases, with 11 bases between them. Per germline, CDR1 MDHEN and CDR2 SYDVKM. This CDR3 is 12 amino acids long.

To note about this clone: It may be a read error: a sequence one base away is much more abundant. This chain connects TRBV13 to TRBJ2-3; D gene ambiguous. Germline V gene lookup returns CDR1 PRHDT and CDR2 FYEKMQ (reference sequence). V was cut by 2 bases and J by 2 bases, with 2 bases left in between. There are 12 residues in the CDR3. The CDR3 sequence: CASSLYTDTQYF. In nucleotides, the CDR3 is TGTGCCAGCAGCTTATACACAGATACGCAGTATTTT.

This chain links TRBV6-4 with TRBJ1-2; D might be TRBD1 (6 bases). Germline V CDR1 and CDR2: MRHNA, SNTAGT. This CDR3 spans 13 amino acids. V lost 6 bases and J lost 4, with 12 bases in between. The CDR3 DNA is TGTGCCAGCAGCGCCGGGGGGGCCTATGGCTACACCTTC. Residues: CASSAGGAYGYTF.

V is TRBV30 and J is TRBJ2-7, with 10 bases fitting TRBD1. This CDR3 comprises 12 residues. From germline, CDR1 is GTSNPN and CDR2 SVGIG (reference sequence). V lost 3 bases, J lost 6 bases, and 2 bases stayed unmatched. The CDR3 loop reads CAWSWTGGEQYF. The DNA of the CDR3 is TGTGCCTGGAGCTGGACAGGGGGCGAGCAGTACTTC.

V usage is TRBV9 and J usage is TRBJ2-1; a weak D match, TRBD1 (5 bases). CDR1 and CDR2 (germline): SGDLS, YYNGEE. The V end lost 0 bases, the J end lost 5 bases, and 12 bases lay between the germline ends. The CDR3 runs to 15 residues. CDR3 sequence reads: CASSVGTGQNNEQFF. The CDR3, as DNA: TGTGCCAGCAGCGTAGGAACAGGCCAGAACAATGAGCAGTTCTTC.

The chain is built from TRBV5-5 and TRBJ1-1; D may be TRBD1 (6 bases). Trimming shortened V by 3 bases and J by 4 bases, and 19 bases separated the two germline ends. The V gene's germline CDR1 is SGHKS and CDR2 YYEKEE (reference sequence). The CDR3 is made up of 16 amino acids. This CDR3 reads CASSWGPARGSTEAFF. Here the CDR3 DNA reads TGTGCCAGCAGCTGGGGGCCCGCCAGGGGTTCCACTGAAGCTTTCTTT.

Only one count was recorded for this clone. The chain has TRBV5-1 and TRBJ2-7, with 14 bases fitting TRBD2. J was trimmed by 2 bases and V by 4 bases; bases with no gene match: 5. This CDR3 has 16 amino acids. Per the germline V gene, CDR1 is SGHRS and CDR2 is YFSETQ. The CDR3 region is CASSARLAGGPYEQYF. In nucleotides, the CDR3 is TGCGCCAGCAGCGCCCGACTAGCGGGAGGGCCCTACGAGCAGTACTTC.

This clone was picked up one time. The rearrangement joins TRBV28 to TRBJ1-5; 7 bases match TRBD1. The junction had 6 bases not matched to a gene; V was cut back by 5 bases and J by 2 bases. The CDR3 runs to 15 residues. Germline CDR1 and CDR2: MDHEN and SYDVKM. CDR3 sequence: CASSSLTGGNQPQHF. DNA of the CDR3: TGTGCCAGCAGTAGCCTTACAGGGGGCAATCAGCCCCAGCATTTT.

V usage is TRBV24-1 and J usage is TRBJ2-3, with 7 bases aligning to TRBD2. In germline, CDR1 is KGHDR, CDR2 SFDVKD. The CDR3 consists of 16 residues. After removal of 0 bases from V and 2 bases from J, the junction contained 4 bases not matched to a gene. The CDR3 DNA follows: TGTGCCACCAGTGATTTGAGGGGAGGGGACACAGATACGCAGTATTTT. This sequence encodes CATSDLRGGDTDTQYF.

The V call is TRBV18, the J call TRBJ2-7; tentative D call: TRBD2 (6 bases). Deletions cut 3 bases from V and 7 bases from J, with 22 bases between. The V gene's germline CDR1 is KGHSH and CDR2 LQKENI. The CDR3 runs 16 residues. CDR3 loop: CASSPLDPAGRGEQYF. In DNA, the CDR3 is TGTGCCAGCTCACCCTTAGACCCGGCTGGGCGGGGAGAGCAGTACTTC.

This clone was seen a few times. For the CDR3, the DNA is TGTGCCAGCAGCTTTTCAGGGGCCGGGCGGGAGGACTCCTACGAGCAGTACTTC. This encodes CASSFSGAGREDSYEQYF. The chain links TRBV7-8 to TRBJ2-7; 8 bases fit TRBD2. The CDR3 runs to 18 residues. The V gene's germline CDR1 is SGHVS and CDR2 FQNEAQ. V lost 3 bases, J lost 0 bases, and 13 bases stayed unmatched. Looking up the rest from reference TRBV7-8 and TRBJ2-7 gives the full variable domain: GAGVSQSPRYKVAKRGQDVALRCDPISGHVSLFWYQQALGQGPEFLTYFQNEAQLDKSGLPSDRFFAERPEGSVSTLKIQRTQQEDSAVYLCASSFSGAGREDSYEQYFGPGTRLTVT.

The rearrangement uses TRBV7-2 and TRBJ1-2; 9 positions match TRBD1. The CDR3 covers 13 residues. Germline values: CDR1 SGHTA, CDR2 FQGNSA. V trimming: 3 bases; J trimming: 8 bases; junction bases outside the gene matches: 4. The CDR3: CASSLNRGQGYTF. The CDR3 bases are TGTGCCAGCAGCTTGAACAGGGGGCAAGGCTACACCTTC. The full variable domain, completed using reference TRBV7-2 and TRBJ1-2, is GAGVSQSPSNKVTEKGKDVELRCDPISGHTALYWYRQSLGQGLEFLIYFQGNSAPDKSGLPSDRFSAERTGGSVSTLTIQRTQQEDSAVYLCASSLNRGQGYTFGSGTRLTVV.

The J gene is TRBJ2-1, the V gene TRBV28; D is undetermined. V lost 5 bases, J lost 12 bases, and 11 bases lay in between. CDR1 MDHEN and CDR2 SYDVKM come from the germline V gene. The CDR3 consists of 11 residues. The chain's CDR3 is CASSPRLAQFF. CDR3 DNA sequence: TGTGCCAGCAGTCCGAGGCTCGCGCAGTTCTTC.

This chain connects TRBV19 to TRBJ1-2, with 8 bases lining up with TRBD1. The CDR3 is made up of 13 amino acids. The V gene end was trimmed by 6 bases and the J gene end by 8 bases; junction bases not matched to a gene: 8. The germline V gene encodes CDR1 LNHDA and CDR2 SQIVND (reference sequence). CDR3 nucleotide sequence: TGTGCCAGTAGATTCACCACAGGGGGAGGCTACACCTTC. Protein product: CASRFTTGGGYTF.

This clone was detected many times. The chain uses TRBV28 and TRBJ2-6; TRBD2 might be the D (6 bases). V was pared by 7 bases and J by 0 bases, with 10 bases between. This CDR3 is 15 amino acids long. CDR1 and CDR2 (germline): MDHEN, SYDVKM. The CDR3 sequence: CASKGGSSGANVLTF. DNA of the CDR3: TGTGCCAGCAAAGGAGGGAGCTCTGGGGCCAACGTCCTGACTTTC.